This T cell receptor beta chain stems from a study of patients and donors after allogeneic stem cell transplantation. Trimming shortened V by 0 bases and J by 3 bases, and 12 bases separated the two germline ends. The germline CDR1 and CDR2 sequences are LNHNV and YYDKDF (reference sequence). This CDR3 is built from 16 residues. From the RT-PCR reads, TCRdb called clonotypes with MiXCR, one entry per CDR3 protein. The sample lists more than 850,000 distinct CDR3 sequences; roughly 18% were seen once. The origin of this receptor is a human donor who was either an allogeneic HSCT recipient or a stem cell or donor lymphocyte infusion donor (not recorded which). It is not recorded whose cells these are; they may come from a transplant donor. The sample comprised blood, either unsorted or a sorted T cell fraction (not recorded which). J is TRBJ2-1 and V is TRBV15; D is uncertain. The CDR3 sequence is CATSRDLGGDYNEQFF. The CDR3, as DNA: TGTGCCACCAGCAGAGATCTAGGTGGAGACTACAATGAGCAGTTCTTC.